This T cell receptor (beta chain) was obtained from a study of CD8 T cells in Susac syndrome. Random hexamers primed reverse transcription of about 0.45 to 1 ug RNA. TCRdb processed the immunoSEQ multiplex PCR reads anew with MiXCR; each CDR3 protein has one entry. Of 300,000 or so distinct CDR3 sequences listed, about 91% are singletons. The sequence derives from a human donor with multiple sclerosis. Sequences were obtained from CD4+ T cells from PBMCs.

The CDR3, as DNA: TGCAGTGCCCTAAAAGCTGGTCTGCAGAACACTGAAGCTTTCTTT. It yields the protein CSALKAGLQNTEAFF. V gene TRBV20-1 combines with J gene TRBJ1-1; D is undetermined. Germline CDR1 and CDR2: DFQATT and SNEGSKA (reference sequence). CDR3 size: 15 residues. V was pared by 6 bases and J by 1 base, with 18 bases between.